This T cell receptor (beta chain) was identified in a study of cytotoxic CD8 clonotypes in ibrutinib-treated CLL. Overall study context: Productive templates per sample averaged roughly 260,000; productive rearrangements, more than 75,000.

For this clone: Its target is not known.

Study-level results: The clonality went up when patients responded to ibrutinib and dropped back toward baseline at progression. Contraction or stability on treatment was seen for public clonotypes, which were uncommon.

Using immunoSEQ multiplex PCR, the repertoire was profiled, and TCRdb retains in-frame clones only, with some absent. The sample includes around 77,000 clones, 80% of them seen just once. CDR1 is MNHNY and CDR2 is SVGAGI in the germline V gene (reference sequence). V shed 5 bases and J 3 bases; nucleotides not matched to a gene: 8. The CDR3 has 15 residues. The TCR comes from a human donor with chronic lymphocytic leukemia. The chain links TRBV6-6 to TRBJ1-1; TRBD1 agrees at 8 bases. Sequences were derived from PBMCs, sampled at disease progression, from a patient treated with ibrutinib. In DNA, the CDR3 is TGTGCCAGCAGTACGACAGGGGTGGCGTACACTGAAGCTTTCTTT. It specifies CASSTTGVAYTEAFF.